These 8 T cell receptor beta chains were all obtained from the same sample, sequenced in a study of response to subunit inactivated influenza vaccine. MiXCR was run by TCRdb on the RT-PCR reads, yielding one entry per CDR3 protein. Among about 190,000 distinct CDR3 sequences listed, around 15% were seen once. The sequencing here drew on CD8+ T cells sorted from PBMCs, taken 5 to 6 days after vaccination. Source of these receptors: a man aged 45-60 years who received an inactivated influenza vaccine.

This clonotype occurred a few times. The rearrangement uses TRBV19 and TRBJ1-5, with 7 bases that match TRBD1. With V trimmed by 5 bases and J by 3 bases, 7 bases remained unmatched. Germline V gene lookup returns CDR1 LNHDA and CDR2 SQIVND (reference sequence). The CDR3 covers 15 residues. CDR3 protein: CASSAGTVPNQPQHF. CDR3 bases: TGTGCCAGTAGTGCGGGGACAGTCCCCAATCAGCCCCAGCATTTT.

The chain uses TRBV19 and TRBJ1-1, with D possibly being TRBD1 (5 bases). CDR1 LNHDA and CDR2 SQIVND come from the germline V gene (reference sequence). This CDR3 is built from 16 residues. V gave up 4 bases and J gave up 2 bases, with 17 bases separating them. CDR3 region: CASSTVFMTANTEAFF. In DNA, the CDR3 is TGTGCCAGTAGTACCGTTTTTATGACAGCTAACACTGAAGCTTTCTTT.

The rearrangement links TRBV12-3 or TRBV12-4 to TRBJ2-2; TRBD2 is a possible D gene (6 bases). V dropped 5 bases and J dropped 7 bases, with 17 bases sitting between them. The CDR3 length is 15 residues. The CDR3 sequence is CASSLSTRGVGELFF. CDR3 nucleotide sequence: TGTGCCAGCAGTCTATCGACTAGAGGGGTCGGGGAGCTGTTTTTT.

This chain joins TRBV7-2 and TRBJ2-7; 12 nucleotides agree with TRBD2. V lost 8 bases and J lost 6; bases outside the gene matches: 8. Per germline, CDR1 SGHTA and CDR2 FQGNSA. CDR3 length: 14 amino acids. CDR3 nucleotide sequence: TGTGCCAGCCTCTTGACTAGCGGGAGTAGCGAGCAGTACTTC. Protein product: CASLLTSGSSEQYF.

The chain is built from TRBV2 and TRBJ1-2, with a possible D match to TRBD1 (6 bases). This CDR3 spans 15 amino acids. V was trimmed by 1 base and J by 2 bases, leaving 11 bases between them. CDR1 and CDR2 from the germline V gene are SNHLY and FYNNEI. CDR3 sequence (DNA): TGTGCCAGCAGTGAAGTGGGGGCGGCGAACTATGGCTACACCTTC. Protein product: CASSEVGAANYGYTF.

In its sample, this clonotype was seen a few times. The chain couples TRBV2 to TRBJ2-5, with TRBD2 identical over 14 bases. V shed 6 bases, J shed 2 bases, and the junction held 2 bases outside the gene matches. Germline V gene sequence: CDR1 SNHLY, CDR2 FYNNEI. The length of the CDR3 is 15 residues. The CDR3 bases are TGTGCCAGCAGGGGACTAGCGGGGGTACAAGAGACCCAGTACTTC. It translates to CASRGLAGVQETQYF.

V is TRBV20-1 and J is TRBJ2-5; no reliable D call. This CDR3 comprises 12 residues. V lost 2 bases, J lost 1 base, and 5 bases lay in between. Germline assignment: CDR1 DFQATT and CDR2 SNEGSKA (reference sequence). The CDR3 reads CSARSGQETQYF. The DNA for the CDR3 is TGCAGTGCTAGATCAGGCCAAGAGACCCAGTACTTC.

This clonotype was detected only a few times. CDR3 in DNA: TGCAGCGTACGCGGGGGGGGCGGAGAGCAGTACTTC. Translating it yields CSVRGGGGEQYF. The chain combines TRBV29-1 with TRBJ2-7; TRBD2 aligns across 9 bases. This CDR3 is 12 amino acids long. V dropped 6 bases and J dropped 7; count of bases not matched to a gene: 7. CDR1 and CDR2 from the germline V gene are SQVTM and ANQGSEA.